Shown below are 14 T cell receptor beta chains from a single sample sequenced in a study of blood T cell repertoires in COVID-19. The data were produced by immunoSEQ multiplex PCR, yet TCRdb's version contains in-frame clones alone and is incomplete. Among 100,000 to 150,000 clones listed, about four fifths were seen once. Material for sequencing was peripheral blood. The source is a man between 60 and 70 years old with acute or convalescent COVID-19.

This chain joins TRBV6-5 and TRBJ2-5; 7 bases align to TRBD2. This CDR3 spans 14 amino acids. The V gene's germline CDR1 is MNHEY and CDR2 SVGAGI. The V gene end was trimmed by 0 bases and the J gene end by 4 bases; junction bases not matched to a gene: 2. The CDR3 protein is CASSYSGGVETQYF. The CDR3, as DNA: TGTGCCAGCAGTTACTCTGGGGGGGTAGAGACCCAGTACTTC.

V usage is TRBV19 and J usage is TRBJ2-2; D call uncertain. The CDR3 contains 15 residues. V was pared by 3 bases and J by 7 bases, with 15 bases between. Germline V lookup: CDR1 LNHDA, CDR2 SQIVND (reference sequence). CDR3 loop: CASSIIEAPGGELFF. In nucleotides, the CDR3 is TGTGCCAGTAGTATTATTGAGGCCCCCGGCGGGGAGCTGTTTTTT.

The rearrangement uses TRBV19 and TRBJ2-2; 10 bases line up with TRBD1. This CDR3 is built from 17 residues. V was clipped by 1 base and J by 4 bases; unmatched bases: 6. CDR1 is LNHDA, CDR2 SQIVND, per germline (reference sequence). In DNA, the CDR3 is TGTGCCAGTAGTATAGCGCGGGGACAGGGGACCACCGGGGAGCTGTTTTTT. It encodes CASSIARGQGTTGELFF.

DNA of the CDR3: TGCGCCAGCATCTCTGACAGGGGGCCGGAGACCCAGTACTTC. Its translation: CASISDRGPETQYF. J is TRBJ2-5 and V is TRBV10-2, with TRBD1 identical over 10 bases. Trimming removed 7 bases from V and 5 bases from J; junction bases left unmatched: 7. CDR1 is WSHSY, CDR2 SAAADI, per germline. The CDR3 is 14 residues long.

DNA for the CDR3: TGTGCCAGCAGTGCCCGGGGGGATACGCAGTATTTT. Its protein product is CASSARGDTQYF. The J gene is TRBJ2-3, the V gene TRBV6-2 or TRBV6-3; tentatively, D is TRBD2 (6 bases). The germline gives CDR1 MNHEY, CDR2 SVGEGT. The CDR3 is 12 residues long. Trimming took 5 bases from V and 6 from J, leaving 9 bases between them.

The gene calls are TRBV10-2 and TRBJ1-2; D possibly corresponds to TRBD1 (5 bases). Germline V lookup: CDR1 WSHSY, CDR2 SAAADI. The CDR3 spans 13 residues. Trimming took off 6 bases at V and 4 bases at J, with 12 bases between the two ends. For the CDR3, the DNA is TGCGCCAGCAGAGGCGGCGGGGGCTATGGCTACACCTTC. This sequence encodes CASRGGGGYGYTF.

This rearrangement joins TRBV9 to TRBJ2-3, with 9 bases identical to TRBD2. Trimming took 0 bases from V and 7 from J; bases not matched to a gene: 6. Germline loops: CDR1 SGDLS, CDR2 YYNGEE. This CDR3 comprises 15 residues. The CDR3: CASSVGGRAENTQYF. Here the CDR3 DNA reads TGTGCCAGCAGCGTAGGCGGGAGGGCCGAAAATACGCAGTATTTT. The full variable domain, completed using reference TRBV9 and TRBJ2-3, is DSGVTQTPKHLITATGQRVTLRCSPRSGDLSVYWYQQSLDQGLQFLIQYYNGEERAKGNILERFSAQQFPDLHSELNLSSLELGDSALYFCASSVGGRAENTQYFGPGTRLTVL.

V is TRBV7-9 and J is TRBJ1-1; D unclear. The CDR3 contains 14 residues. CDR1 and CDR2 from the germline V gene are SEHNR and FQNEAQ (reference sequence). The V and J ends lost 1 base and 1 base respectively, with 7 bases between them. DNA for the CDR3: TGTGCCAGCAGCTTAGGCGTAACGAACACTGAAGCTTTCTTT. It codes for CASSLGVTNTEAFF.

The V call is TRBV11-2, the J call TRBJ2-7; D is perhaps TRBD1 (6 bases). This CDR3 comprises 12 residues. The V end lost 2 bases, the J end lost 6 bases, and 8 bases lay between the germline ends. The V gene's germline CDR1 is SGHAT and CDR2 FQNNGV. The CDR3 sequence: CASSLQGFEQYF. CDR3 DNA: TGTGCCAGCAGCTTACAGGGGTTCGAGCAGTACTTC.

Regarding this clone: In the same sample, other DNA sequences code for this CDR3. This chain uses TRBV12-3 or TRBV12-4 with TRBJ1-4; 7 bases are a match to TRBD1. The CDR3 spans 13 residues. Losses at the gene ends were 8 bases for V and 6 bases for J; bases not matched to a gene: 6. CDR3 residues: CASERTGDEKLFF. CDR3 in DNA: TGTGCCAGCGAGAGAACAGGGGATGAAAAACTGTTTTTT.

The chain joins TRBV14 to TRBJ2-7; D possibly corresponds to TRBD1 (5 bases). Germline V gene sequence: CDR1 SGHDN, CDR2 FVKESK. The V gene lost 3 bases and the J gene lost 3 bases, with 18 bases spanning the gap. CDR3 size: 16 residues. The CDR3 region is CASSHRHRTVFYEQYF. Written as DNA, the CDR3 is TGTGCCAGCAGCCACAGGCACAGGACCGTTTTCTACGAGCAGTACTTC. The complete variable domain, with remaining parts taken from reference TRBV14 and TRBJ2-7, reads EAGVTQFPSHSVIEKGQTVTLRCDPISGHDNLYWYRRVMGKEIKFLLHFVKESKQDESGMPNNRFLAERTGGTYSTLKVQPAELEDSGVYFCASSHRHRTVFYEQYFGPGTRLTVT.

CDR3 amino acids: CAIAGQVLSEAFF. The CDR3, as DNA: TGTGCAATCGCTGGACAGGTGCTATCTGAAGCTTTCTTT. The chain employs TRBV28 and TRBJ1-1; TRBD1 agrees at 7 bases. Germline V gene sequence: CDR1 MDHEN, CDR2 SYDVKM. The CDR3 contains 13 residues.

Concerning this clone: Compared with germline, one end of the junction differs, possibly owing to a read error. The V call is TRBV13, the J call TRBJ1-5, with D maybe TRBD1 (5 bases). The CDR3 contains 14 residues. Germline V lookup: CDR1 PRHDT, CDR2 FYEKMQ (reference sequence). CDR3 amino acids: CASSLGELTSTQHF. The CDR3 region has the DNA TGTGCCAGCAGTTTAGGGGAGCTTACTTCGACCCAGCATTTT.

The gene calls are TRBV9 and TRBJ2-2; 9 bases align to TRBD1. Germline V gives CDR1 SGDLS, CDR2 YYNGEE. The CDR3 runs 17 residues. V dropped 5 bases and J dropped 2; count of bases not matched to a gene: 10. CDR3 protein: CASSEGQGFYNTGELFF. The CDR3 DNA follows: TGTGCCAGCAGTGAGGGACAGGGTTTCTACAACACCGGGGAGCTGTTTTTT.